These 22 T cell receptor beta chains were all obtained from the same sample, sequenced in a study of Graves' ophthalmopathy and Graves' hyperthyroidism. The authors amplified TCR beta CDR3 regions from RNA transcripts. First-round RT-PCR relied on HTBI primers, and a second-round multiplex PCR came next. TCRdb fed the multiplex PCR reads into MiXCR, producing one record per CDR3 protein. The table shows about 620,000 distinct CDR3 sequences, with around a fifth occurring only once. The specimen sequenced was peripheral blood. These receptors were taken from a woman aged 18-29 years with stable Graves' hyperthyroidism. Some clones in this sample may be carry-over from other donors' samples.

This clonotype was seen more than once but under ten times. The chain combines TRBV20-1 with TRBJ1-5; the D is unclear. This CDR3 comprises 15 residues. Trimming left V 0 bases short and J 1 base short, with 10 bases between. CDR1 DFQATT and CDR2 SNEGSKA come from the germline V gene (reference sequence). Here the CDR3 reads CSARDLAESNQPQHF. The DNA of the CDR3 is TGCAGTGCTAGAGATTTGGCAGAAAGCAATCAGCCCCAGCATTTT.

This clonotype was seen ten or more times. V and J are TRBV6-1 and TRBJ1-6; the D gene is possibly TRBD1 (5 bases). The CDR3 spans 14 residues. CDR1 and CDR2 (germline): MNHNS, SASEGT. Trimming stripped 4 bases from V and 7 bases from J, with 11 bases between. The CDR3 reads CASSGGGVNSPLHF. As DNA, the CDR3 is TGTGCCAGCAGTGGCGGGGGGGTGAATTCACCCCTCCACTTT.

This clonotype was observed at least ten times. The rearrangement links TRBV28 to TRBJ1-2, with D uncertain. V dropped 3 bases and J dropped 4 bases, with 9 bases sitting between them. CDR3 length: 13 residues. Looked up from germline, CDR1 is MDHEN and CDR2 is SYDVKM. The CDR3 protein is CASSLTSSYGYTF. CDR3 bases: TGTGCCAGCAGTTTGACATCCTCCTATGGCTACACCTTC.

This clonotype occurred a few times. The gene calls are TRBV7-9 and TRBJ1-6; 7 bases fit TRBD1. CDR1 and CDR2 (germline): SEHNR, FQNEAQ (reference sequence). This CDR3 is 16 amino acids long. The V gene end was trimmed by 1 base and the J gene end by 11 bases; junction bases not matched to a gene: 11. CDR3: CASSLGLTGERTPLHF. For the CDR3, the DNA is TGTGCCAGCAGCTTAGGGCTTACAGGGGAGAGGACACCCCTCCACTTT.

This clonotype was picked up many times. CDR3 sequence (DNA): TGTGCCAGCAGCTTAGCGAACGGACGGTACACTGAAGCTTTCTTT. This translates into CASSLANGRYTEAFF. The chain links TRBV7-9 to TRBJ1-1; D is ambiguous. Trimming removed 0 bases at V and 3 bases at J, with 11 bases between. The CDR3 consists of 15 residues. Germline CDR1 SEHNR, CDR2 FQNEAQ (reference sequence).

This clonotype was detected only a few times. The chain uses TRBV6-1 and TRBJ2-7; unclear D gene. The CDR3 has 14 residues. Trimming removed 2 bases at V and 1 base at J, with 9 bases between. The V gene's germline CDR1 is MNHNS and CDR2 SASEGT. The CDR3 loop is CASSEQLLSYEQYF. The CDR3 bases are TGTGCCAGCAGTGAACAGTTATTATCCTACGAGCAGTACTTC.

This chain connects TRBV6-1 to TRBJ2-6; no definite D call. CDR1 is MNHNS and CDR2 is SASEGT in the germline V gene. V was shortened by 8 bases and J by 0 bases, with 8 bases between the two germline ends. The CDR3 contains 14 residues. The CDR3 loop is CASCDPSGANVLTF. The CDR3 nucleotides are TGTGCCAGCTGCGACCCCTCTGGGGCCAACGTCCTGACTTTC.

The sample holds many counts of this clonotype. The J gene is TRBJ1-2, the V gene TRBV6-5; 7 bases fit TRBD1. The length of the CDR3 is 14 residues. The ends lost 4 bases at V and 6 bases at J; junction bases unmatched: 8. Germline lookup yields CDR1 MNHEY and CDR2 SVGAGI. This chain's CDR3 is CASSSTDRKDGYTF. The CDR3 region has the DNA TGTGCCAGCAGTTCCACGGACAGGAAGGATGGCTACACCTTC.

The chain's CDR3 is CAGAWGQGNYGYTF. The DNA of the CDR3 is TGTGCCGGCGCGTGGGGACAGGGGAACTATGGCTACACCTTC. The V call is TRBV6-1, the J call TRBJ1-2; the match to TRBD1 covers 10 bases. Germline CDR1 reads MNHNS; CDR2 reads SASEGT. This CDR3 is 14 amino acids long. Trimming removed 11 bases from V and 2 bases from J; junction bases left unmatched: 8.

CDR3 amino acids: CSARGTGESNQPQHF. For the CDR3, the DNA is TGCAGTGCTAGAGGTACGGGGGAAAGCAATCAGCCCCAGCATTTT. This sequence joins TRBV20-1 and TRBJ1-5, with TRBD1 as a possible D gene (5 bases). The CDR3 length is 15 residues. V lost 1 base and J 1 base, leaving 11 bases between the germline ends. The V gene's germline CDR1 is DFQATT and CDR2 SNEGSKA (reference sequence).

The count of this clonotype is one. V usage is TRBV3-1 and J usage is TRBJ2-5; 8 nucleotides align to TRBD1. Germline V gene data show CDR1 as LGHDT and CDR2 as YNNKEL (reference sequence). The V and J ends lost 0 bases and 5 bases, in that order; junction bases with no gene match: 8. The CDR3 covers 16 residues. DNA of the CDR3: TGTGCCAGCAGCCAAGATTCGGGACAGGCTTGGGAGACCCAGTACTTC. Protein: CASSQDSGQAWETQYF.

Worth noting for this clonotype: This clone may be a read error of a much larger clone one base away. V usage is TRBV28 and J usage is TRBJ1-5; D remains ambiguous. Trimming removed 2 bases from V and 7 bases from J, with 6 bases in between. The CDR3 length is 12 residues. Germline V gene data show CDR1 as MDHEN and CDR2 as SYDVKM. The CDR3 sequence is CASSLPFQPQHF. The CDR3 DNA follows: TGTGCCAGCAGTTTACCCTTCCAGCCCCAGCATTTT.

Turning to this clonotype: Sequence at one end of the junction differs from germline and may be a read error. The genes are TRBV19 and TRBJ2-3, with D hard to call. Germline V gives CDR1 LNHDA, CDR2 SQIVND (reference sequence). The CDR3 is 18 amino acids. The CDR3: CASSTSLSRSFRTDTQYF. The DNA for the CDR3 is TGTGCCAGCAGTACCTCCTTGTCCCGATCTTTCCGGACAGATACGCAGTATTTT.

This clonotype appeared many times. V is TRBV15 and J is TRBJ2-7, with D unclear. Germline V gene sequence: CDR1 LNHNV, CDR2 YYDKDF (reference sequence). Trimming stripped 7 bases from V and 1 base from J, with 20 bases between. CDR3 size: 16 residues. The CDR3 bases are TGTGCCACCATGGATATCGGGCAGACTTCTTCCTACGAGCAGTACTTC. This encodes CATMDIGQTSSYEQYF.

This clonotype was observed a handful of times. The chain combines TRBV6-1 with TRBJ2-7, with D maybe TRBD2 (6 bases). V was clipped by 7 bases and J by 3 bases, with 16 bases between them. The CDR3 length is 14 residues. CDR1 is MNHNS and CDR2 is SASEGT in the germline V gene. The CDR3: CASKTLRGSYEQYF. The CDR3 DNA sequence: TGTGCCAGCAAAACCCTCCGGGGGAGCTACGAGCAGTACTTC.

This clonotype came up many times. The chain recombines TRBV20-1 with TRBJ1-6; no clear D gene. The CDR3 loop spans 14 amino acids. The germline V gene encodes CDR1 DFQATT and CDR2 SNEGSKA (reference sequence). V lost 6 bases and J 8 bases, leaving 17 bases between the germline ends. Written as DNA, the CDR3 is TGCAGTGCCCGTCGGATGGGCCCGGATTCACCCCTCCACTTT. This codes for CSARRMGPDSPLHF.

This clonotype was picked up many times. This chain connects TRBV9 to TRBJ1-3; D gene unclear. CDR1 and CDR2 from the germline V gene are SGDLS and YYNGEE. CDR3 length: 14 residues. Trimming took off 0 bases at V and 0 bases at J, with 4 bases between the two ends. CDR3 region: CASSVDNSGNTIYF. CDR3 sequence (DNA): TGTGCCAGCAGCGTAGACAACTCTGGAAACACCATATATTTT.

This clonotype was recorded at least ten times. The V gene is TRBV20-1, the J gene TRBJ2-7; the D is unclear. V was pared by 2 bases and J by 5 bases, with 16 bases between. The CDR3 loop spans 14 amino acids. In germline, CDR1 is DFQATT, CDR2 SNEGSKA (reference sequence). In DNA form, the CDR3 reads TGCAGTGCTAGACCGTCAGGCGTGAGCCACGAGCAGTACTTC. This gives the protein CSARPSGVSHEQYF.

Only one count was recorded for this clonotype. The chain is built from TRBV6-2 or TRBV6-3 and TRBJ1-4; D uncertain. Germline-derived CDR1 and CDR2 are MNHEY and SVGEGT. This CDR3 comprises 17 residues. V dropped 4 bases and J dropped 8 bases, with 23 bases sitting between them. The CDR3 reads CASSSQGRVRGLEKLFF. The CDR3 DNA reads as TGTGCCAGCAGTTCCCAAGGACGGGTTCGGGGTCTCGAAAAACTGTTTTTT.

This clonotype was observed at least ten times. This rearrangement joins TRBV6-1 to TRBJ2-4; 7 bases are a match to TRBD1. Losses at the gene ends were 6 bases for V and 2 bases for J; bases not matched to a gene: 10. Germline V gene lookup returns CDR1 MNHNS and CDR2 SASEGT. The CDR3 has 16 residues. The CDR3 region is CASSGRQGLTKNIQYF. CDR3 coding DNA: TGTGCCAGCAGCGGTAGACAGGGCCTTACCAAAAACATTCAGTACTTC.

Many counts were recorded for this clonotype. This chain connects TRBV20-1 to TRBJ2-5; D remains unclear. Trimming removed 4 bases at V and 5 bases at J, with 14 bases between. The CDR3 covers 13 residues. Germline CDR1 is DFQATT and CDR2 is SNEGSKA (reference sequence). CDR3 DNA: TGCAGTGCTACCGCCTGGGTGCTGGAGACCCAGTACTTC. Protein product: CSATAWVLETQYF.

Many counts were recorded for this clonotype. This chain uses TRBV20-1 with TRBJ1-5; D not certain. CDR1 and CDR2 (germline): DFQATT, SNEGSKA (reference sequence). The V end lost 2 bases, the J end lost 6 bases, and 8 bases lay between the germline ends. The CDR3 is 12 amino acids. CDR3 in amino acids: CSARPDVQPQHF. Here the CDR3 DNA reads TGCAGTGCTAGACCAGACGTTCAGCCCCAGCATTTT.